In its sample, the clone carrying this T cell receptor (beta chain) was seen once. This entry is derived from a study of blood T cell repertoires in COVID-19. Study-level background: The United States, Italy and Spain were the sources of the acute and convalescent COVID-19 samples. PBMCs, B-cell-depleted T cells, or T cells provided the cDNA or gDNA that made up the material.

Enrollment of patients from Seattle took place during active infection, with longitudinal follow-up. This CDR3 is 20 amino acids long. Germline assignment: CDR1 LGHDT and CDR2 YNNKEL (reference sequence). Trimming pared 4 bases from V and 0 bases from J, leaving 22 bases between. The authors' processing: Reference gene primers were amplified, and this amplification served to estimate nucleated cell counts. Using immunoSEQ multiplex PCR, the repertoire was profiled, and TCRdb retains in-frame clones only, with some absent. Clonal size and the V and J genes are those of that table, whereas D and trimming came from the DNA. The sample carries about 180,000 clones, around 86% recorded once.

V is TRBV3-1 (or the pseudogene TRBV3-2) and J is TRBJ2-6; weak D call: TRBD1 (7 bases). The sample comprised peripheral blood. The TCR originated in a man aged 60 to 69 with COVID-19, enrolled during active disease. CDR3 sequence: CASSLLRQGLTSSGANVLTF. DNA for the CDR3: TGTGCCAGCAGCCTCCTAAGACAGGGACTCACCTCCTCTGGGGCCAACGTCCTGACTTTC.